These 4 T cell receptor beta chains were sequenced from one sample in a study of OX40 agonist ivuxolimab in advanced cancers. The table came from immunoSEQ multiplex PCR; TCRdb's copy has only in-frame clones and leaves some out. Of some 100,000 clones listed, around nine tenths were seen once; the top ten hold roughly 0.79%. The sequencing here drew on CD4+ or CD8+ T cells sorted from blood, taken in a trial of the OX40 agonist ivuxolimab. Receptors were obtained from an adult with an advanced solid tumor such as melanoma, head and neck, liver or kidney cancer.

The V gene is TRBV10-3, the J gene TRBJ2-6, with no clear D. Per germline, CDR1 ENHRY and CDR2 SYGVKD. V was clipped by 3 bases and J by 0 bases, with 3 bases between them. There are 14 residues in the CDR3. The CDR3 DNA is TGTGCCATCAGTGAAAGCTCTGGGGCCAACGTCCTGACTTTC. It specifies CAISESSGANVLTF.

The chain links TRBV18 to TRBJ2-7, with TRBD1 matching 9 bases. Germline lookup yields CDR1 KGHSH and CDR2 LQKENI. Unmatched junction bases numbered 4, after V lost 3 bases and J lost 4 bases. The CDR3 sequence is 14 residues long. The CDR3 protein is CASSPKQGAYEQYF. CDR3 nucleotides: TGTGCCAGCTCACCTAAACAGGGGGCATACGAGCAGTACTTC.

V usage is TRBV6-6 and J usage is TRBJ1-4; D gene unclear. Trimming shortened V by 7 bases and J by 7 bases, and 13 bases separated the two germline ends. CDR3 length equals 13 residues. Germline V gene data show CDR1 as MNHNY and CDR2 as SVGAGI (reference sequence). The DNA of the CDR3 is TGTGCCAGCAAAAACCGCCGGGGTGAAAAACTGTTTTTT. Translated, it gives CASKNRRGEKLFF.

A few counts support this clone. This CDR3 reads CASSQRQIPNQPQHF. CDR3 sequence (DNA): TGTGCCAGCAGCCAACGACAGATCCCAAATCAGCCCCAGCATTTT. This chain links TRBV7-2 with TRBJ1-5; maybe TRBD1 (5 bases). Germline V gene lookup returns CDR1 SGHTA and CDR2 FQGNSA. CDR3 length: 15 residues. V lost 5 bases to trimming and J lost 4 bases, with 15 bases between them. Filled out from reference TRBV7-2 and TRBJ1-5, the complete variable domain reads GAGVSQSPSNKVTEKGKDVELRCDPISGHTALYWYRQSLGQGLEFLIYFQGNSAPDKSGLPSDRFSAERTGGSVSTLTIQRTQQEDSAVYLCASSQRQIPNQPQHFGDGTRLSIL.